The text below deals with one T cell receptor (beta chain). Germline values: CDR1 LNHDA, CDR2 SQIVND (reference sequence). After removal of 9 bases from V and 5 bases from J, the junction contained 5 bases not matched to a gene. This CDR3 is built from 12 residues. Produced via immunoSEQ multiplex PCR; TCRdb's table is partial and in-frame only. The data contain fewer than 200,000 clones, 83% of them singletons. The data were obtained in a study of blood T cell repertoires in COVID-19. This receptor was obtained from a woman in her seventies with COVID-19, enrolled during active disease. The chain is built from TRBV19 and TRBJ1-1; TRBD1 aligns across 8 bases. Sequenced sample: peripheral blood. This CDR3 reads CASRGQGTEAFF. The CDR3, as DNA: TGTGCCAGCAGGGGGCAGGGGACTGAAGCTTTCTTT.